These 9 T cell receptor beta chains came from one sample sequenced in a study of vaccination effects on CD4 cells after COVID-19. Once cultured for roughly ten days, the cells underwent separation to obtain CD4+ T cells. Subjects were given two BNT162b2 or mRNA-1273 vaccine doses. Profiling relied on immunoSEQ multiplex PCR, and the TCRdb table lists in-frame clones only, not all of them. The sample carries about 57,000 clones, approximately 81% recorded once. The antigens these receptors bind are not known. Sequenced material: CD4+ T cells from PBMCs cultured without peptide, taken after COVID-19 vaccination. These receptors all come from a human donor who received a COVID-19 vaccine.

A single count supports this clone. This chain joins TRBV6-2 or TRBV6-3 and TRBJ2-4; 9 bases fit TRBD1. Germline V gene lookup returns CDR1 MNHEY and CDR2 SVGEGT. The CDR3 has 16 amino acids. J was trimmed by 3 bases and V by 4 bases; bases with no gene match: 7. CDR3 protein: CASSSLMDRGKNIQYF. CDR3 DNA sequence: TGTGCCAGCAGTTCCTTAATGGACAGGGGCAAAAACATTCAGTACTTC.

The CDR3 DNA reads as TGTGCCAGCAGTTTCGACAGGGGGATTTCTGGCTACACCTTC. Encoded protein: CASSFDRGISGYTF. This chain links TRBV6-5 with TRBJ1-2; 9 bases are a match to TRBD1. The CDR3 has 14 residues. V lost 4 bases, J lost 7 bases, and 7 bases stayed unmatched. Germline CDR1 MNHEY, CDR2 SVGAGI.

The chain joins TRBV7-9 to TRBJ2-3; 9 positions agree with TRBD1. There are 15 residues in the CDR3. Per germline, CDR1 SEHNR and CDR2 FQNEAQ (reference sequence). The trim removed 8 bases at V and 7 bases at J, leaving 13 bases unmatched. In DNA form, the CDR3 reads TGTGCCAGCGGATACGGGACAGGGACGCAAAATACGCAGTATTTT. This gives the protein CASGYGTGTQNTQYF.

The V and J genes are TRBV5-1 and TRBJ1-2; 8 nucleotides agree with TRBD1. In germline, CDR1 is SGHRS, CDR2 YFSETQ. The V gene end was trimmed by 3 bases and the J gene end by 8 bases; junction bases not matched to a gene: 6. The CDR3 is made up of 13 amino acids. Written as DNA, the CDR3 is TGCGCCAGCAGCTGGCAAGACAGGGGAGGCTACACCTTC. The encoded protein is CASSWQDRGGYTF.

This clone was seen just once. The CDR3 DNA reads as TGTGCCAGTAGTATAGGAGTGGGGTCCTACAATGAGCAGTTCTTC. This sequence encodes CASSIGVGSYNEQFF. The chain joins TRBV19 to TRBJ2-1; no reliable D call. This CDR3 contains 15 residues. Germline CDR1 LNHDA, CDR2 SQIVND (reference sequence). Trimming left V 1 base short and J 1 base short, with 8 bases between. Combining the CDR3 with reference TRBV19 and TRBJ2-1 gives the whole variable domain DGGITQSPKYLFRKEGQNVTLSCEQNLNHDAMYWYRQDPGQGLRLIYYSQIVNDFQKGDIAEGYSVSREKKESFPLTVTSAQKNPTAFYLCASSIGVGSYNEQFFGPGTRLTVL.

The rearrangement uses TRBV29-1 and TRBJ2-1; D is possibly TRBD1 or TRBD2 (6 bases each). The germline V gene encodes CDR1 SQVTM and CDR2 ANQGSEA. V shed 6 bases and J shed 0 bases, with 24 bases lying between them. CDR3 length: 18 amino acids. This CDR3 is CSVYRWVRGVDSYNEQFF. CDR3 nucleotide sequence: TGCAGCGTGTATAGGTGGGTTAGGGGGGTGGACTCCTACAATGAGCAGTTCTTC.

The chain recombines TRBV29-1 with TRBJ1-1; 7 positions agree with TRBD1. Trimming cost V 7 bases and J 7 bases; bases outside gene matches: 6. The germline V gene encodes CDR1 SQVTM and CDR2 ANQGSEA. The CDR3 extends over 11 amino acids. CDR3 protein: CSAGDSYEAFF. Written as DNA, the CDR3 is TGCAGCGCCGGGGACAGTTATGAAGCTTTCTTT.

The rearrangement joins TRBV2 to TRBJ1-5; D not certain. V was pared by 8 bases and J by 5 bases, with 13 bases between. From germline, CDR1 is SNHLY and CDR2 FYNNEI. CDR3 length equals 13 residues. CDR3 in amino acids: CASRTAGDQPQHF. CDR3 nucleotide sequence: TGTGCCAGCCGGACCGCTGGGGATCAGCCCCAGCATTTT.

The chain's CDR3 is CATTDGPDTQYF. The DNA for the CDR3 is TGTGCCACCACCGATGGGCCAGATACGCAGTATTTT. The rearrangement joins TRBV24-1 to TRBJ2-3, with no clear D. CDR1 and CDR2 from the germline V gene are KGHDR and SFDVKD. V gave up 8 bases and J gave up 4 bases, with 9 bases separating them. The CDR3 is 12 amino acids.